The T cell receptor (beta chain) under discussion was sequenced for a study of T-cell memory formation after mild COVID-19. The CDR3 length is 16 residues. V lost 6 bases and J 0 bases, leaving 17 bases between the germline ends. TCRdb independently ran MiXCR on the 5' RACE reads; one entry per CDR3 protein. The profile shows 500,000 to 650,000 distinct CDR3 sequences, approximately 21% of them singletons. A remark on this clonotype: Its matching antigen is unknown.

General observations from the study: CD8+ contracting clones occupied EMRA, while CD4+ ones occupied mainly CM and EM.

This chain joins TRBV12-3 or TRBV12-4 and TRBJ2-5; perhaps TRBD2 as D (5 bases). Source material: PBMCs or a T cell subset sorted from them (not recorded which). This TCR came from an adult woman who had mild COVID-19 (a few samples of this study predate the infection). Cell type and time point are not known. CDR3 coding DNA: TGTGCCAGCAGCCATGCGTTTCGGGGAAACCAAGAGACCCAGTACTTC. It is translated as CASSHAFRGNQETQYF.